This T cell receptor (beta chain) was documented in a study of cytomegalovirus exposure and HLA in healthy donors. Regarding this clone: Its antigen is undetermined.

Trimming at V came to 3 bases and at J to 10 bases, leaving 5 bases not matched to a gene. Germline CDR1 reads SGDLS; CDR2 reads YYNGEE. The CDR3 has 12 amino acids. A multiplex PCR was run with 60 Vbeta primers and 13 Jbeta primers. TCRdb's table, derived via immunoSEQ multiplex PCR, lists solely in-frame clones and lacks some. This sample has 130,000 to 150,000 clones, with approximately 73% found just once. Although they were nominally healthy when sampled, donors likely had unrecorded immune exposures. Notes on the study in general: A missense DCLRE1C variant was associated with V- and J-gene trimming of TCR beta chains in a later analysis, and an independent cohort replicated the association. Clonal expansion was found to be greater in HLA-associated TCR beta chains than in equally common others in a later analysis.

The chain uses TRBV9 and TRBJ1-2; 8 bases fit TRBD1. The clonotype was recovered from a human donor in good health. The sample consisted of PBMCs. Written as DNA, the CDR3 is TGTGCCAGCAGCGCCCAGGGGGCCGTCTACACCTTC. This gives the protein CASSAQGAVYTF.